Presented here are 15 T cell receptor beta chains from one specimen sequenced in a study of Tregs in tolerant kidney transplant recipients. Assay: immunoSEQ multiplex PCR; the TCRdb copy retains only in-frame clones and omits some. The sample shows about 110,000 clones, 90% of them seen only once. The sequenced sample was CD4+ T cells from blood, obtained before the transplant. Receptor source: a human donor who received a combined kidney and bone marrow transplant.

The rearrangement uses TRBV5-6 and TRBJ2-2; no definite D call. The CDR3 is 12 residues long. CDR1 is SGHDT and CDR2 is YYEEEE in the germline V gene. V lost 5 bases and J lost 7, with 9 bases in between. CDR3: CASSFAVGELFF. The CDR3, as DNA: TGTGCCAGCAGTTTTGCGGTCGGGGAGCTGTTTTTT.

The rearrangement links TRBV6-1 to TRBJ1-1; the D gene is possibly TRBD1 (6 bases). V lost 7 bases and J lost 7, with 13 bases in between. The CDR3 length is 12 residues. The V gene's germline CDR1 is MNHNS and CDR2 SASEGT. CDR3 bases: TGTGCCAGCACCCAGGGGAAGGGTGAAGCTTTCTTT. It specifies CASTQGKGEAFF.

This clone was recorded only once. The rearrangement links TRBV7-9 to TRBJ2-2; D perhaps matches TRBD2 (5 bases). The CDR3 contains 14 residues. Germline-derived CDR1 and CDR2 are SEHNR and FQNEAQ (reference sequence). V shed 1 base and J shed 5 bases, with 8 bases lying between them. For the CDR3, the DNA is TGTGCCAGCAGCTTAGGGACTGAAACCGGGGAGCTGTTTTTT. Protein sequence: CASSLGTETGELFF.

The V call is TRBV30, the J call TRBJ2-7; 9 bases map to TRBD1. The junction had 9 bases not matched to a gene; V was cut back by 5 bases and J by 4 bases. Germline V lookup: CDR1 GTSNPN, CDR2 SVGIG (reference sequence). This CDR3 contains 14 residues. CDR3 residues: CAWDGQGKGYEQYF. The CDR3 coding sequence is TGTGCCTGGGATGGACAGGGGAAAGGTTACGAGCAGTACTTC.

This clone was counted only a few times. The rearrangement uses TRBV7-2 and TRBJ2-1; possible D gene TRBD1, 5 bases. This CDR3 contains 15 residues. Germline V gene data show CDR1 as SGHTA and CDR2 as FQGNSA. Trimming removed 5 bases from V and 5 bases from J, with 16 bases in between. CDR3 in amino acids: CASSPPGFWDNEQFF. CDR3 nucleotides: TGTGCCAGCAGCCCTCCAGGGTTTTGGGACAATGAGCAGTTCTTC.

This sequence joins TRBV19 and TRBJ2-1; 10 bases fit TRBD1. Germline CDR1 reads LNHDA; CDR2 reads SQIVND (reference sequence). After removal of 8 bases from V and 8 bases from J, the junction contained 15 bases not matched to a gene. The CDR3 sequence is 16 residues long. The CDR3 nucleotides read TGTGCCAGTTCCTCCCTCCGGGACAGGGGATCCCATGAGCAGTTCTTC. Translating it yields CASSSLRDRGSHEQFF.

The chain recombines TRBV7-8 with TRBJ2-7, with D possibly matching TRBD1 (7 bases). The CDR3 contains 16 residues. Germline V lookup: CDR1 SGHVS, CDR2 FQNEAQ. V lost 1 base and J lost 1, with 14 bases in between. The CDR3 here is CASSLVIRGVSYEQYF. Here the CDR3 DNA reads TGTGCCAGCAGCTTAGTAATCAGGGGGGTTTCCTACGAGCAGTACTTC.

The rearrangement uses TRBV29-1 and TRBJ2-7; a possible D gene is TRBD2 (5 bases). This CDR3 region has 12 residues. The V gene lost 7 bases and the J gene lost 5 bases, with 15 bases spanning the gap. CDR1 and CDR2 (germline): SQVTM, ANQGSEA. The CDR3 spells CSASRRPDEQYF. Here the CDR3 DNA reads TGCAGCGCCAGCCGGAGGCCTGACGAGCAGTACTTC.

On this clone itself: Different DNA sequences within this sample yield the same CDR3. This chain uses TRBV9 with TRBJ1-1; D possibly corresponds to TRBD1 (6 bases). Germline V lookup: CDR1 SGDLS, CDR2 YYNGEE. Deletions cut 0 bases from V and 1 base from J, with 7 bases between. This CDR3 has 14 amino acids. The CDR3 sequence: CASSVGGPNTEAFF. CDR3 bases: TGTGCCAGCAGCGTAGGGGGGCCGAACACTGAAGCTTTCTTT.

V and J are TRBV4-1 and TRBJ2-1; 8 bases are shared with TRBD2. This CDR3 contains 16 residues. Germline CDR1 reads MGHRA; CDR2 reads YSYEKL. The trim removed 2 bases at V and 3 bases at J, leaving 6 bases unmatched. The CDR3: CASSQLSGVIYNEQFF. As DNA, the CDR3 is TGCGCCAGCAGCCAACTTAGCGGGGTTATCTACAATGAGCAGTTCTTC.

CDR3 bases: TGTGCCAGCACCCTGGCGGGAATGAACACTGAAGCTTTCTTT. Translated, it gives CASTLAGMNTEAFF. The chain is built from TRBV28 and TRBJ1-1; D is unresolved. Trimming cost V 7 bases and J 0 bases, with 12 bases left between them. The CDR3 is 14 residues long. Per the germline V gene, CDR1 is MDHEN and CDR2 is SYDVKM. The variable domain in full, completed from reference TRBV28 and TRBJ1-1, reads DVKVTQSSRYLVKRTGEKVFLECVQDMDHENMFWYRQDPGLGLRLIYFSYDVKMKEKGDIPEGYSVSREKKERFSLILESASTNQTSMYLCASTLAGMNTEAFFGQGTRLTVV.

The rearrangement joins TRBV6-1 to TRBJ2-7; 8 nucleotides line up with TRBD1. The germline V gene encodes CDR1 MNHNS and CDR2 SASEGT. V lost 6 bases, J lost 2 bases, and 9 bases stayed unmatched. The CDR3 length is 15 residues. The CDR3 is CASSVRGQAAYEQYF. CDR3 sequence (DNA): TGTGCCAGCAGCGTCCGGGGACAGGCCGCCTACGAGCAGTACTTC.

The chain carries TRBV28 and TRBJ2-1; D call uncertain. Germline assignment: CDR1 MDHEN and CDR2 SYDVKM. The V end was cut by 6 bases, the J end by 8 bases, with 17 bases between. This CDR3 spans 14 amino acids. CDR3 nucleotides: TGTGCCAGCAGCCCCAATTATCGCAGGTATGAGCAGTTCTTC. Encoded protein: CASSPNYRRYEQFF.

V is TRBV5-1 and J is TRBJ2-1, with a possible D match to TRBD2 (6 bases). V lost 4 bases to trimming and J lost 3 bases, with 17 bases between them. The CDR3 covers 16 residues. Looked up from germline, CDR1 is SGHRS and CDR2 is YFSETQ. The CDR3 loop reads CASSVGDFLGYNEQFF. CDR3 nucleotides: TGCGCCAGCAGCGTGGGGGACTTTTTAGGCTACAATGAGCAGTTCTTC.

The CDR3 nucleotides read TGTGCCACCAGCAGTGGGGGGCAGGGGGAGGCCTATGGCTACACCTTC. Protein sequence: CATSSGGQGEAYGYTF. This chain uses TRBV15 with TRBJ1-2; 7 nucleotides line up with TRBD1. The CDR3 is made up of 16 amino acids. CDR1 and CDR2 from the germline V gene are LNHNV and YYDKDF (reference sequence). The V segment lost 3 bases and the J segment 4 bases; nucleotides outside the gene matches: 11.